This TCR beta chain emerged from a study of cytomegalovirus exposure and HLA in healthy donors. Regarding this clone: Its cognate antigen is unknown.

After removal of 6 bases from V and 9 bases from J, the junction contained 5 bases not matched to a gene. Germline V lookup: CDR1 SNHLY, CDR2 FYNNEI. The CDR3 length is 13 residues. Study-wide results and caveats: Usually a TCR sequence was rare, but some public TCRs were found in many donors. A few of the chains that were CMV-associated were confirmed in vitro to be specific for CMV antigens.

TCRdb's copy holds only in-frame clones and misses some; the assay was immunoSEQ multiplex PCR. The table shows tens of thousands of clones, with around 97% occurring only once. Sequenced input: PBMCs. The chain has TRBV2 and TRBJ2-1, with 10 bases identical to TRBD2. This TCR was recovered from a woman aged 18-29 years in good health and CMV-seropositive. CDR3 coding DNA: TGTGCCAGCAGCGGGACTAGCGTGGGTGAGCAGTTCTTC. This codes for CASSGTSVGEQFF.